The sequence of this TCR beta chain was determined in a study of patients and donors after allogeneic stem cell transplantation. Each CDR3 protein is one row after TCRdb ran MiXCR on the RT-PCR reads. This sample has about 200,000 distinct CDR3 sequences, with around two fifths found just once. This CDR3 region has 14 residues. Trimming stripped 0 bases from V and 6 bases from J, with 11 bases between. Germline V CDR1 and CDR2: PRHDT, FYEKMQ (reference sequence). The material sequenced was blood, either unsorted or a sorted T cell fraction (not recorded which). This receptor was identified in a human donor who was either an allogeneic HSCT recipient or a stem cell or donor lymphocyte infusion donor (not recorded which). It is not recorded whose cells these are; they may come from a transplant donor. The chain has TRBV13 and TRBJ1-1; no firm D call. Here the CDR3 DNA reads TGTGCCAGCAGCTTAGGCCTCAAGGGTGCTGAAGCTTTCTTT. Encoded protein: CASSLGLKGAEAFF.